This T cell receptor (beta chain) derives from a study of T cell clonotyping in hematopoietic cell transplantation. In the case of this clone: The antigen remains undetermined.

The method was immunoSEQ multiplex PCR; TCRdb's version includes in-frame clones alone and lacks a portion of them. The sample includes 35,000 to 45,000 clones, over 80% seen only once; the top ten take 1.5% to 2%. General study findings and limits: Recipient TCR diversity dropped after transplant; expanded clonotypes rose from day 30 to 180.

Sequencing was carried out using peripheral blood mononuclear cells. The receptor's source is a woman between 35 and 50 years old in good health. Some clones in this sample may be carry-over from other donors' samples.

The CDR3, as DNA: TGTGCCAGCGGAGCGGGCCTGAGCTCCTACGAGCAGTACTTC. Residues: CASGAGLSSYEQYF. This chain links TRBV28 with TRBJ2-7; TRBD2 might be the D (6 bases). Trimming took off 8 bases at V and 0 bases at J, with 14 bases between the two ends. The CDR3 extends over 14 amino acids. Germline V gives CDR1 MDHEN, CDR2 SYDVKM.